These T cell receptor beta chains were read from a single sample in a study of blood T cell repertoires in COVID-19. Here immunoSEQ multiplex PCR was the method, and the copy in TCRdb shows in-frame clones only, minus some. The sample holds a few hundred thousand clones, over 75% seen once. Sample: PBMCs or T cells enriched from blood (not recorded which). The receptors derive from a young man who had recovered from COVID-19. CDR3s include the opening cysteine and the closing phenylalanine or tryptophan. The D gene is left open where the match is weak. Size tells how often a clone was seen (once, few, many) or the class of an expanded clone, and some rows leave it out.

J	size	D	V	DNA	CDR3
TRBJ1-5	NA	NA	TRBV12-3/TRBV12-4	TGTGCCAGCAGTGAGGGCCAATTGCCCCAGCATTTT	CASSEGQLPQHF
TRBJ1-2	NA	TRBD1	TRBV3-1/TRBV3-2	TGTGCCAGCAGCCCCAGGACAGGGGGCGCCGCGATCGGGCGTGGCTACACCTTC	CASSPRTGGAAIGRGYTF
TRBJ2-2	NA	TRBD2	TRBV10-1	TGCGCCAGCCTTAATCAACTAGCGTACACCGGGGAGCTGTTTTTT	CASLNQLAYTGELFF
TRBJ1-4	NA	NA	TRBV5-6	TGTGCCAGCGGCGCAGGGGAAAAACTGTTTTTT	CASGAGEKLFF
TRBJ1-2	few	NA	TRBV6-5	TGTGCCAGCCGGGTTAACTATGGCTACACCTTC	CASRVNYGYTF
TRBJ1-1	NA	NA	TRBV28	TGTGCCAGCGTAGTACCCGGGAGGACTGAAGCTTTCTTT	CASVVPGRTEAFF
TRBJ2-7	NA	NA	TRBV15	TGTGCCACCAGCAGGGACACCCCCTACGAGCAGTACTTC	CATSRDTPYEQYF
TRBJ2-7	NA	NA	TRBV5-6	TGTGCCAGCAGCTTGTGGGGGGAATCCTACGAGCAGTACTTC	CASSLWGESYEQYF
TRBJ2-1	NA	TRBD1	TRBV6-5	TGTGCCAGCAGTTCCCGGACAGGTGTAAATGAGCAGTTCTTC	CASSSRTGVNEQFF
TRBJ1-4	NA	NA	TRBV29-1	TGCAGCGTTGGAGGGTTCAACAACAAACTGTTTTTT	CSVGGFNNKLFF
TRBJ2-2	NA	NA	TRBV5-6	TGTGCCAGCAGCGGAGGAAGCGGGCCTCAAGACGGGGAGCTGTTTTTT	CASSGGSGPQDGELFF
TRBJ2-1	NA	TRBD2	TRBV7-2	TGTGCCAGCAGCTCTGGGACTAGCTTGGGGCAGTTCTTC	CASSSGTSLGQFF
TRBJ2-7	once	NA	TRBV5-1	TGCGCCAGCAGCTTGGCCTTGGGGGGATACGAGCAGTACTTC	CASSLALGGYEQYF
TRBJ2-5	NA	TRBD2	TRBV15	TGTGCCACCAGCAGAGATCGACTAGCGGGAACCCAGTACTTC	CATSRDRLAGTQYF
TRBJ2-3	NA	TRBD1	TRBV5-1	TGCGCCAGCAGCCCGGGACAGGGTTCAGATACGCAGTATTTT	CASSPGQGSDTQYF
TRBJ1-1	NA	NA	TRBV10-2	TGCGCCACGACAAGAAATGGGGGAGGGACTGAAGCTTTCTTT	CATTRNGGGTEAFF
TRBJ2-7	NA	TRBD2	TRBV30	TGTGCCTGGAGTAAGACTAGCGCAGGCGAGCAGTACTTC	CAWSKTSAGEQYF
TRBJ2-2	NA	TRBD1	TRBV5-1	TGCGCCAGCAGCTTGTTCGGACAGGGGTTCAACACCGGGGAGCTGTTTTTT	CASSLFGQGFNTGELFF
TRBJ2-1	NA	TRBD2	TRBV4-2	TGTGCCAGCAGCCAAGAAGGACTAGCGGGAGCCCCCGCCTACAATGAGCAGTTCTTC	CASSQEGLAGAPAYNEQFF
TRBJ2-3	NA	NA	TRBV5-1	TGCGCCAGCAGCTGGAGCGGTCCGAGCACAGATACGCAGTATTTT	CASSWSGPSTDTQYF
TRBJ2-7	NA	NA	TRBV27	TGTGCCAGCAGTCGGCAGGGTGTCCACGAGCAGTACTTC	CASSRQGVHEQYF
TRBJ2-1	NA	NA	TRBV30	TGTGCCCTTACCCGACTAGGCTCCTACAATGAGCAGTTCTTC	CALTRLGSYNEQFF
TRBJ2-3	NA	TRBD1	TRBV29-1	TGCAGCGCTTGGGACAGGCCCACAGATACGCAGTATTTT	CSAWDRPTDTQYF
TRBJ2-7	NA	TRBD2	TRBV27	TGTGCCAGGGGGGGGCTAGCGGGAGGGCCCACCTACGAGCAGTACTTC	CARGGLAGGPTYEQYF
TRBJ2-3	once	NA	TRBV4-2	TGTGCCAGCAGCCCCAGGGGGGCGGAAGACACAGATACGCAGTATTTT	CASSPRGAEDTDTQYF
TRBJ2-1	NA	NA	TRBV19	TGTGCCAGTAGCGGACTCGGGTCGGGAACCTACAATGAGCAGTTCTTC	CASSGLGSGTYNEQFF
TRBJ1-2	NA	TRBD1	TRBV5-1	TGCGCCAGCAGCCTCGGGACAGGGGTGCAAGGTGGCTACACCTTC	CASSLGTGVQGGYTF
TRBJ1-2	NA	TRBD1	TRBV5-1	TGCGCCAGCAGCTTGGATGGGGACAGGAGCTATGGCTACACCTTC	CASSLDGDRSYGYTF
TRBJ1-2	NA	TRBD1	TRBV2	TGTGCCAGCAGAGAAGGGGGCAGGGCCTTCGGCTACACCTTC	CASREGGRAFGYTF
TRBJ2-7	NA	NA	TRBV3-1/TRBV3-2	TGTGCCAGCAGCCAAGAATCGCGGCTACAGTACTTC	CASSQESRLQYF
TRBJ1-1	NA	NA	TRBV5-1	TGCGCCAGCAGCCCCGTAGGGGGGGAGGGCACTGAAGCTTTCTTT	CASSPVGGEGTEAFF
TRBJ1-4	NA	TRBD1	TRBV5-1	TGCGCCAGCCGGGTGGGACAGGGGGCGAGGATACTGTTTTTT	CASRVGQGARILFF
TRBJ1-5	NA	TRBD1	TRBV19	TGTGCCACTTGCTCGTCAGGGGGCGGTCAGCCCCAGCATTTT	CATCSSGGGQPQHF
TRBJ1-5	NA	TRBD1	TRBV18	TGTGCCAGCTCACCAGCAGGGGGGAACAATCAGCCCCAGCATTTT	CASSPAGGNNQPQHF
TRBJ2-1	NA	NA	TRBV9	TGTGCCAGCAGCGTATATGGTTTAGCGAGCTCCTACAATGAGCAGTTCTTC	CASSVYGLASSYNEQFF
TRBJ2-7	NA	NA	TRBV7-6	TGTGCCAGCGCCTCGGAAAGTGGCGGAACCTACGAGCAGTACTTC	CASASESGGTYEQYF
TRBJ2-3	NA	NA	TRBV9	TGTGCCAGCAGCGTATTAAACACAGATACGCAGTATTTT	CASSVLNTDTQYF
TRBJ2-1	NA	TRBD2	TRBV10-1	TGCGCCAGCAGTGCCCAGGTCGGGAGGGGCCACAATGAGCAGTTCTTC	CASSAQVGRGHNEQFF
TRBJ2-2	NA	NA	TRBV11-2	TGTGCCAGCAGCTTAGGTGGACAGTTGAACACCGGGGAGCTGTTTTTT	CASSLGGQLNTGELFF
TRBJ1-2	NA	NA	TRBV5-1	TGCGCCAGCAGCTTGGTTCCAGGGGAATATGGCTACACCTTC	CASSLVPGEYGYTF
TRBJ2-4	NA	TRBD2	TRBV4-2	TGTGCCAGCAGCCAAGATATTAAGACTAGCGGGAGGGCCGGGGCCAAAAACATTCAGTACTTC	CASSQDIKTSGRAGAKNIQYF
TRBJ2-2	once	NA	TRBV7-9	TGTGCCAGCAGCTTATCGGGCGGGGTGAACACCGGGGAGCTGTTTTTT	CASSLSGGVNTGELFF
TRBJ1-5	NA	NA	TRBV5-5	TGTGCCAGCAGCTTGGCGGGACACCTCAATCAGCCCCAGCATTTT	CASSLAGHLNQPQHF
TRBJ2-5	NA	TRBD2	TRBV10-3	TGTGCCATCAGTGTAGGCGGGGGCCAAGAGACCCAGTACTTC	CAISVGGGQETQYF
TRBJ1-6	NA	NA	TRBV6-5	TGTGCCAGCAGTTACTCGAGGTCAGCTCACAACTCACCCCTCCACTTT	CASSYSRSAHNSPLHF
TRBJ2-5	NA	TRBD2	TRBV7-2	TGTGCCAGCAGCTCGGGACTAGCGGGCCAAGAGACCCAGTACTTC	CASSSGLAGQETQYF
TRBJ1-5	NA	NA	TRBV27	TGTGCCAGCAGCCACAGGGATCAGCCCCAGCATTTT	CASSHRDQPQHF
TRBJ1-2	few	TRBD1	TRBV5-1	TGCGCCAGCAGCGAGGGACAGGGTCGTTATGGCTACACCTTC	CASSEGQGRYGYTF
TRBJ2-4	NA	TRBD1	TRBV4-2	TGTGCCAGCAGCCAAGATCGGACAGGGACAACCAAAAACATTCAGTACTTC	CASSQDRTGTTKNIQYF
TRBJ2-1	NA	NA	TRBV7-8	TGTGCCAGCAGCCCCATGGGCAGTCAGGGCTACAATGAGCAGTTCTTC	CASSPMGSQGYNEQFF
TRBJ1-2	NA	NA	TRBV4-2	TGTGCCAGCAGCCAAGAATCAGGGTTGGTTGGTGGCTACACCTTC	CASSQESGLVGGYTF
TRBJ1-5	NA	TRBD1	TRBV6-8	TGTGCCAGGGACCCCCGGACAGGGGGCCAGCCCCAGCATTTT	CARDPRTGGQPQHF
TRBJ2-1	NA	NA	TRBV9	TGTGCCAGCAGCGCCCTCGGGGGCTCCTACAATGAGCAGTTCTTC	CASSALGGSYNEQFF
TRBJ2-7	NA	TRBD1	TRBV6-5	TGTGCCAGCAGTTACGGGACAGGGTACGAGCAGTACTTC	CASSYGTGYEQYF
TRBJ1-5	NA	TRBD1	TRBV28	TGTGCCAGCAGTCAGACAGGGTTCGTACAGCCCCAGCATTTT	CASSQTGFVQPQHF
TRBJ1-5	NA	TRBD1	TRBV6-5	TGTGCCAGCACCCGGGACAGGGACATCAATCAGCCCCAGCATTTT	CASTRDRDINQPQHF
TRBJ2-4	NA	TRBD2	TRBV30	TGTGCCTGGAGTGGGGGGGGCAAAAACATTCAGTACTTC	CAWSGGGKNIQYF
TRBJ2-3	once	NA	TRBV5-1	TGCGCCAGCAGCTTGAACGTAGGGGTTGGCACAGATACGCAGTATTTT	CASSLNVGVGTDTQYF
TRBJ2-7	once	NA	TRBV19	TGTGCCAGTAGTATAGCGGCGGGGTCCTACGAGCAGTACTTC	CASSIAAGSYEQYF
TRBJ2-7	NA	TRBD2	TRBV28	TGTGCCAGCACCTCTAGCGGGGAGGGTTCCTCCTACGAGCAGTACTTC	CASTSSGEGSSYEQYF